This TCR beta chain comes out of a study of cytomegalovirus exposure and HLA in healthy donors. Method: immunoSEQ multiplex PCR; TCRdb's copy keeps in-frame clones and lacks some. The sample includes 150,000 or so clones, roughly nine tenths of them seen just once. Germline loops: CDR1 LNHNV, CDR2 YYDKDF (reference sequence). The CDR3 runs 15 residues. V lost 3 bases, J lost 6 bases, and 8 bases stayed unmatched. The rearrangement joins TRBV15 to TRBJ1-2, with 9 nucleotides matching TRBD1. Source material: PBMCs. The origin of this receptor is a woman younger than 30 in good health and CMV-seropositive. CDR3 sequence (DNA): TGTGCCACCAGCAGCCGGGACAGGGAAGGAGATGGCTACACCTTC. This codes for CATSSRDREGDGYTF.